The entry below describes one T cell receptor beta chain. Germline V gene lookup returns CDR1 SGDLS and CDR2 YYNGEE. V was clipped by 4 bases and J by 6 bases; unmatched bases: 10. This CDR3 comprises 15 residues. The data are from a study of human T cells and chemical hapten exposure. Study at large: Sensitization employed 2% DPC on approximately 2 cm by approximately 2 cm of upper inner arm skin.

The library tagged individual cDNA molecules with unique molecular identifiers. Each CDR3 protein gets one entry after TCRdb re-called the RACE reads with MiXCR. The repertoire has some 100,000 distinct CDR3 sequences, approximately 8.8% of them found once; the top ten carry around 3%. Time point noted: patch test 2, 6 weeks after DPC sensitization. Treatment defined: therapeutic diphenylcyclopropenone sensitization with weekly scalp DPC. J is TRBJ2-3 and V is TRBV9, with TRBD2 identical over 8 bases. This material consisted of whole blood, taken in connection with sensitization to the hapten diphenylcyclopropenone (DPC). This clonotype was sampled from a middle-aged woman with alopecia areata. Some clones in this sample may be carry-over from other donors' samples. CDR3: CASSTPGGGGDTQYF. In DNA form, the CDR3 reads TGTGCCAGCAGCACCCCCGGGGGCGGGGGGGATACGCAGTATTTT.